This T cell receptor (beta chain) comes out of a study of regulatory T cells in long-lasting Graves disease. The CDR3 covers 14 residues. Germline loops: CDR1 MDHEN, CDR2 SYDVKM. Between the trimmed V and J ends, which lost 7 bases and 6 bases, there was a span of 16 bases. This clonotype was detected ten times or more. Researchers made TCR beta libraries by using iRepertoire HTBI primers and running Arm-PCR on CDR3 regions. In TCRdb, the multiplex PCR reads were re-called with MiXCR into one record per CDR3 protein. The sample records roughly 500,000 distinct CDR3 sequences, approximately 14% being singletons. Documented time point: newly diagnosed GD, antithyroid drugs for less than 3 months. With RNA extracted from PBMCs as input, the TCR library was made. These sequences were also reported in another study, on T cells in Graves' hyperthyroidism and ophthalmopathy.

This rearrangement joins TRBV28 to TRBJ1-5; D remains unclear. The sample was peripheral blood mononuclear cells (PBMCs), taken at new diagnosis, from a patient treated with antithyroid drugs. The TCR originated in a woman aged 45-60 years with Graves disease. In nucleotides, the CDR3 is TGTGCCAGCACGGTGGACTTTAAGGTTCAGCCCCAGCATTTT. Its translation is CASTVDFKVQPQHF.